Following are 13 T cell receptor beta chains from one sample sequenced in a study of shared clonotypes between healthy human individuals. Sequencing used immunoSEQ multiplex PCR; TCRdb keeps in-frame clones, though not all of them. This sample carries some 1.4 million clones, approximately 96% of them seen once, and the ten largest clones take about 1.2%. The sequencing input was naive CD4+ T cells sorted from blood. Subset indicated: CD45RA+ positively selected. The receptors shown here come from a man aged 30 to 39 in good health.

The rearrangement links TRBV6-5 to TRBJ2-2; a weak D match, TRBD2 (5 bases). This CDR3 is built from 11 residues. Germline-derived CDR1 and CDR2 are MNHEY and SVGAGI. Trimming cost V 5 bases and J 8 bases, with 6 bases left between them. This CDR3 reads CASSKRGELFF. CDR3 DNA sequence: TGTGCCAGCAGTAAGCGGGGGGAGCTGTTTTTT.

DNA of the CDR3: TGTGCCAGCAGCTTGCTGAGGACGACAAGCGGCTACACCTTC. Protein sequence: CASSLLRTTSGYTF. The chain combines TRBV5-6 with TRBJ1-2; D gene uncertain. Trimming removed 1 base at V and 8 bases at J, with 15 bases between. There are 14 residues in the CDR3. Germline lookup yields CDR1 SGHDT and CDR2 YYEEEE. The full variable domain, rest sourced from reference TRBV5-6 and TRBJ1-2, is DAGVTQSPTHLIKTRGQQVTLRCSPKSGHDTVSWYQQALGQGPQFIFQYYEEEERQRGNFPDRFSGHQFPNYSSELNVNALLLGDSALYLCASSLLRTTSGYTFGSGTRLTVV.

This chain joins TRBV7-7 and TRBJ2-5; the match to TRBD1 covers 7 bases. The CDR3 is 13 residues long. Germline V gene lookup returns CDR1 SSHAT and CDR2 FNYEAQ (reference sequence). Germline trimming cut 5 bases from V and 5 bases from J; bases unmatched to any gene: 5. CDR3 in amino acids: CASSLGGYETQYF. The CDR3 nucleotides are TGTGCCAGCAGCCTAGGGGGCTATGAGACCCAGTACTTC.

This chain connects TRBV18 to TRBJ2-7, with TRBD1 matching over 7 bases. The length of the CDR3 is 17 residues. Losses at the gene ends were 0 bases for V and 0 bases for J; bases not matched to a gene: 8. Germline CDR1 reads KGHSH; CDR2 reads LQKENI. Here the CDR3 reads CASSPPNPGQSSYEQYF. As DNA, the CDR3 is TGTGCCAGCTCACCACCCAATCCGGGACAGAGCTCCTACGAGCAGTACTTC. The full variable domain, in which reference TRBV18 and TRBJ2-7 provide the parts outside the CDR3, is NAGVMQNPRHLVRRRGQEARLRCSPMKGHSHVYWYRQLPEEGLKFMVYLQKENIIDESGMPKERFSAEFPKEGPSILRIQQVVRGDSAAYFCASSPPNPGQSSYEQYFGPGTRLTVT.

This clone was seen only once. The genes are TRBV28 and TRBJ1-1, with D unclear. Germline lookup yields CDR1 MDHEN and CDR2 SYDVKM. The V gene lost 2 bases and the J gene lost 1 base, with 11 bases spanning the gap. There are 15 residues in the CDR3. The CDR3 protein is CASSLARWGNTEAFF. In DNA, the CDR3 is TGTGCCAGCAGTTTAGCCCGCTGGGGGAACACTGAAGCTTTCTTT.

The chain recombines TRBV29-1 with TRBJ2-2; D remains unclear. Trimming shortened V by 4 bases and J by 4 bases, and 10 bases separated the two germline ends. CDR1 and CDR2 from the germline V gene are SQVTM and ANQGSEA. This CDR3 region has 13 residues. The CDR3 nucleotides read TGCAGCGTTGTTAAATTGACCACCGGGGAGCTGTTTTTT. Amino acid sequence: CSVVKLTTGELFF.

The CDR3 sequence is CASSLDGGVYEQYF. The CDR3 DNA follows: TGTGCCAGCAGCTTAGATGGAGGGGTCTACGAGCAGTACTTC. The J gene is TRBJ2-7, the V gene TRBV7-2, with D possibly being TRBD2 (6 bases). CDR1 and CDR2 from the germline V gene are SGHTA and FQGNSA. Trimming took 1 base from V and 3 from J, leaving 10 bases between them. The CDR3 spans 14 residues.

The gene calls are TRBV15 and TRBJ2-5; 8 bases are shared with TRBD2. Unmatched junction bases numbered 4, after V lost 4 bases and J lost 3 bases. The CDR3 is 14 residues long. Per germline, CDR1 LNHNV and CDR2 YYDKDF (reference sequence). CDR3 bases: TGTGCCACCAGCACGGGGACTAGGGAAGAGACCCAGTACTTC. Residues: CATSTGTREETQYF.

The chain uses TRBV18 and TRBJ2-7; 7 bases are a match to TRBD2. Germline CDR1 and CDR2: KGHSH and LQKENI. The CDR3 length is 19 residues. Trimming at V came to 1 base and at J to 0 bases, leaving 15 bases not matched to a gene. In DNA, the CDR3 is TGTGCCAGCTCACCACTCGCCGGACTAGACACGGCCAGCTCCTACGAGCAGTACTTC. This codes for CASSPLAGLDTASSYEQYF.

The CDR3 here is CSGSSGTDTQYF. The CDR3 coding sequence is TGCAGCGGTAGTTCCGGCACAGATACGCAGTATTTT. The V gene is TRBV29-1, the J gene TRBJ2-3, with D unresolved. Trimming shortened V by 7 bases and J by 1 base, and 9 bases separated the two germline ends. Germline V gives CDR1 SQVTM, CDR2 ANQGSEA. CDR3 length: 12 amino acids.

The chain has TRBV18 and TRBJ2-3, with 9 nucleotides matching TRBD2. Germline V gene lookup returns CDR1 KGHSH and CDR2 LQKENI. V gave up 1 base and J gave up 8 bases; unmatched junction bases: 10. The CDR3 sequence is 16 residues long. The CDR3 DNA follows: TGTGCCAGCTCACCACTCCGGACTAGCGAAACCCTTACGCAGTATTTT. Encoded protein: CASSPLRTSETLTQYF.

The chain employs TRBV20-1 and TRBJ1-3; D not resolved. The germline gives CDR1 DFQATT, CDR2 SNEGSKA (reference sequence). CDR3 size: 11 residues. Trimming removed 7 bases from V and 4 bases from J, with 8 bases in between. The CDR3: CSVGSGNTIYF. The CDR3, as DNA: TGCAGTGTAGGATCGGGAAACACCATATATTTT.

The chain joins TRBV7-9 to TRBJ2-7; tentatively, D is TRBD1 (5 bases). This CDR3 spans 13 amino acids. Germline V gene lookup returns CDR1 SEHNR and CDR2 FQNEAQ (reference sequence). V dropped 4 bases and J dropped 1 base, with 8 bases sitting between them. The CDR3 nucleotides read TGTGCCAGCAGCTCAAGGGGTTCCTACGAGCAGTACTTC. Its protein product is CASSSRGSYEQYF.